The 28 T cell receptor beta chains below were found in one sample sequenced in a study of blood T cell repertoires in COVID-19. The repertoire was sequenced with immunoSEQ multiplex PCR; TCRdb's copy has only in-frame clones and lacks some. The profile shows around 150,000 clones, less than 85% of them singletons. Sequencing input: peripheral blood. The receptors come from a human donor in a cohort sampled during active COVID-19.

The chain combines TRBV6-2 or TRBV6-3 with TRBJ2-1; 10 bases align to TRBD2. The CDR3 loop spans 15 amino acids. Per germline, CDR1 MNHEY and CDR2 SVGEGT. J lost 3 bases, V lost 6 bases, and 5 bases had no gene match. The CDR3 reads CASSPSGGGYNEQFF. DNA for the CDR3: TGTGCCAGCAGCCCAAGCGGGGGGGGCTACAATGAGCAGTTCTTC.

The V gene is TRBV28, the J gene TRBJ2-7, with D possibly matching TRBD2 (5 bases). This CDR3 has 14 residues. Per germline, CDR1 MDHEN and CDR2 SYDVKM. Deletions cut 7 bases from V and 1 base from J, with 14 bases between. CDR3 nucleotide sequence: TGTGCCAGCACCCTTTTCAGCGGATCCTACGAGCAGTACTTC. This encodes CASTLFSGSYEQYF.

This clone showed up just once. V usage is TRBV7-2 and J usage is TRBJ2-1; 7 bases are shared with TRBD1. This CDR3 has 15 residues. The V gene end was trimmed by 5 bases and the J gene end by 5 bases; junction bases not matched to a gene: 9. Germline V lookup: CDR1 SGHTA, CDR2 FQGNSA. CDR3 amino acids: CASSQGQRMNNEQFF. Here the CDR3 DNA reads TGTGCCAGCAGCCAGGGACAGCGTATGAACAATGAGCAGTTCTTC.

This clone occurred once. The same CDR3 arises from other DNA sequences in this sample as well. V is TRBV4-1 and J is TRBJ1-2; possible D gene TRBD1, 5 bases. The V gene lost 1 base and the J gene lost 5 bases, with 11 bases spanning the gap. Germline CDR1 MGHRA, CDR2 YSYEKL. The CDR3 has 14 residues. Written as DNA, the CDR3 is TGCGCCAGCAGCCAAGGGGCACAGGTATATGGCTACACCTTC. Translation: CASSQGAQVYGYTF.

The chain links TRBV7-9 to TRBJ2-5; 7 positions agree with TRBD2. With V trimmed by 6 bases and J by 5 bases, 9 bases remained unmatched. CDR3 length equals 14 residues. Germline values: CDR1 SEHNR, CDR2 FQNEAQ (reference sequence). The CDR3 sequence: CASRRIGGDETQYF. The CDR3 DNA follows: TGTGCCAGCAGGCGGATTGGGGGGGATGAGACCCAGTACTTC.

This chain joins TRBV19 and TRBJ2-3; possible D gene TRBD2, 6 bases. The CDR3 sequence is 16 residues long. Germline values: CDR1 LNHDA, CDR2 SQIVND (reference sequence). Deletions cut 4 bases from V and 4 bases from J, with 18 bases between. CDR3 region: CASSKPSGGIADTQYF. The CDR3 nucleotides are TGTGCCAGTAGTAAGCCGAGTGGGGGGATAGCAGATACGCAGTATTTT.

The V gene is TRBV7-2, the J gene TRBJ1-2; 10 bases map to TRBD1. V gave up 3 bases and J gave up 5 bases; unmatched junction bases: 3. From germline, CDR1 is SGHTA and CDR2 FQGNSA. The CDR3 totals 14 residues. The CDR3 loop is CASSFLGQGYGYTF. The CDR3 DNA follows: TGTGCCAGCAGCTTTTTGGGACAGGGGTATGGCTACACCTTC.

The V gene is TRBV24-1, the J gene TRBJ2-5; TRBD1 matches at 7 bases. The CDR3 has 15 amino acids. Germline CDR1 KGHDR, CDR2 SFDVKD. V trimming: 4 bases; J trimming: 5 bases; junction bases outside the gene matches: 9. The CDR3 is CATSDPQGVGETQYF. In DNA form, the CDR3 reads TGTGCCACCAGTGACCCCCAGGGGGTCGGGGAGACCCAGTACTTC.

J is TRBJ2-7 and V is TRBV4-3; D might be TRBD1 (5 bases). Per the germline V gene, CDR1 is LGHNA and CDR2 is YSLEER. The CDR3 has 15 amino acids. Trimming removed 1 base at V and 3 bases at J, with 13 bases between. CDR3 bases: TGCGCCAGCAGCCAAGGCCAGGGCAGCTACTACGAGCAGTACTTC. Amino acid sequence: CASSQGQGSYYEQYF.

This clone was counted between two and nine times. The genes are TRBV5-6 and TRBJ2-5; 8 positions match TRBD2. The V gene end was trimmed by 0 bases and the J gene end by 5 bases; junction bases not matched to a gene: 9. CDR3 size: 16 residues. CDR1 is SGHDT, CDR2 YYEEEE, per germline. The CDR3 DNA sequence: TGTGCCAGCAGCTTGGTCTCGGGGGGGAACGGGGAGACCCAGTACTTC. This gives the protein CASSLVSGGNGETQYF.

The V gene is TRBV12-3 or TRBV12-4, the J gene TRBJ2-7; no clear D. V lost 5 bases, J lost 6 bases, and 14 bases lay in between. The CDR3 loop spans 13 amino acids. CDR3 DNA sequence: TGTGCCAGCAGTCGTAACCTCGAGCCCGAGCAGTACTTC. It yields the protein CASSRNLEPEQYF.

The chain uses TRBV12-5 and TRBJ1-1, with D hard to call. Trimming cost V 7 bases and J 1 base, with 10 bases left between them. The CDR3 loop spans 13 amino acids. Germline CDR1 is LGHNT and CDR2 is FRNRAP. CDR3 region: CASAYTENTEAFF. In DNA, the CDR3 is TGTGCTAGTGCATATACAGAGAACACTGAAGCTTTCTTT.

In DNA form, the CDR3 reads TGTGCCAGCAGCTTACCGGGGACAGGGGGCGCTTGGGTTCGAAACGAGCAGTACTTC. Residues: CASSLPGTGGAWVRNEQYF. The chain joins TRBV11-2 to TRBJ2-7; 12 bases map to TRBD1. With 2 bases clipped from V and 5 bases from J, the junction kept 16 bases outside the gene matches. From germline, CDR1 is SGHAT and CDR2 FQNNGV. The CDR3 spans 19 residues. Together with reference TRBV11-2 and TRBJ2-7, the CDR3 gives the full variable domain: EAGVAQSPRYKIIEKRQSVAFWCNPISGHATLYWYQQILGQGPKLLIQFQNNGVVDDSQLPKDRFSAERLKGVDSTLKIQPAKLEDSAVYLCASSLPGTGGAWVRNEQYFGPGTRLTVT.

The chain uses TRBV19 and TRBJ1-5; 8 nucleotides agree with TRBD1. V shed 10 bases, J shed 3 bases, and the junction held 5 bases outside the gene matches. CDR1 is LNHDA, CDR2 SQIVND, per germline (reference sequence). The CDR3 has 13 amino acids. The CDR3 DNA sequence: TGTGCCATCTCAGGGGGCCTCAATCAGCCCCAGCATTTT. It is translated as CAISGGLNQPQHF.

The V gene is TRBV21-1, the J gene TRBJ2-7; TRBD2 is the table's D call, not checked against the DNA. TRBV21-1 is recorded as a pseudogene. This CDR3 has 15 amino acids. The CDR3 region has the DNA TGTGCCAGTCCTACTAGCGGGGGGCTTACCTACGAGCAGTACTTC. Its translation: CASPTSGGLTYEQYF.

The V and J genes are TRBV5-1 and TRBJ2-3; TRBD1 aligns across 7 bases. The CDR3 is made up of 14 amino acids. Germline values: CDR1 SGHRS, CDR2 YFSETQ. V lost 3 bases to trimming and J lost 2 bases; unmatched junction nucleotides: 3. As DNA, the CDR3 is TGCGCCAGCAGCTGGGGGACAGACACAGATACGCAGTATTTT. It yields the protein CASSWGTDTDTQYF.

The chain uses TRBV19 and TRBJ1-1; the match to TRBD1 covers 9 bases. V gave up 6 bases and J gave up 1 base; unmatched junction bases: 3. The CDR3 is made up of 14 amino acids. The germline gives CDR1 LNHDA, CDR2 SQIVND (reference sequence). The CDR3 reads CASSRDRENTEAFF. CDR3 nucleotides: TGTGCCAGTAGCCGGGACAGGGAGAACACTGAAGCTTTCTTT.

The chain employs TRBV7-9 and TRBJ2-2; tentative D call: TRBD1 (5 bases). CDR3 length: 15 residues. Germline-derived CDR1 and CDR2 are SEHNR and FQNEAQ (reference sequence). The ends were cut back, 6 bases at V and 4 bases at J, with 15 bases in the middle. CDR3 in DNA: TGTGCCAGCAGGATAGAGACAGAACTCACCGGGGAGCTGTTTTTT. Translating it yields CASRIETELTGELFF.

V is TRBV14 and J is TRBJ1-1, with D hard to call. This CDR3 contains 15 residues. Trimming took off 3 bases at V and 4 bases at J, with 15 bases between the two ends. Germline-derived CDR1 and CDR2 are SGHDN and FVKESK. The CDR3 sequence is CASSHDKLKSTEAFF. The CDR3 coding sequence is TGTGCCAGCAGCCACGATAAACTAAAAAGCACTGAAGCTTTCTTT.

CDR3 nucleotide sequence: TGCGCCAGCAGCGGGGTAGCGGGAAACAATGAGCAGTTCTTC. Translated: CASSGVAGNNEQFF. This chain uses TRBV5-1 with TRBJ2-1, with TRBD2 matching over 8 bases. The CDR3 runs 14 residues. Germline loops: CDR1 SGHRS, CDR2 YFSETQ. Losses at the gene ends were 4 bases for V and 5 bases for J; bases not matched to a gene: 5.

This chain uses TRBV15 with TRBJ1-1; D is unclear. V was trimmed by 5 bases and J by 8 bases, leaving 12 bases between them. Germline CDR1 reads LNHNV; CDR2 reads YYDKDF (reference sequence). This CDR3 is built from 12 residues. CDR3 sequence reads: CATSPFRGEAFF. CDR3 bases: TGTGCCACCAGCCCGTTCAGAGGCGAAGCTTTCTTT.

The chain links TRBV19 to TRBJ2-1, with 9 positions matching TRBD1. Germline V gene lookup returns CDR1 LNHDA and CDR2 SQIVND (reference sequence). With 6 bases clipped from V and 1 base from J, the junction kept 19 bases outside the gene matches. The CDR3 spans 20 residues. CDR3 residues: CASSPRHGTGTTASYNEQFF. CDR3 in DNA: TGTGCCAGTAGCCCTCGACATGGGACAGGGACTACAGCATCCTACAATGAGCAGTTCTTC.

The chain carries TRBV19 and TRBJ2-3; TRBD1 agrees at 7 bases. Germline-derived CDR1 and CDR2 are LNHDA and SQIVND (reference sequence). The V segment lost 0 bases and the J segment 2 bases; nucleotides outside the gene matches: 8. The CDR3 extends over 17 amino acids. The CDR3: CASSIDQGTVLTDTQYF. CDR3 bases: TGTGCCAGTAGTATAGATCAGGGGACAGTACTCACAGATACGCAGTATTTT.

The chain has TRBV6-2 or TRBV6-3 and TRBJ1-1; D ambiguous. The CDR3 totals 13 residues. Per germline, CDR1 MNHEY and CDR2 SVGEGT. V dropped 0 bases and J dropped 1 base, with 3 bases sitting between them. CDR3 region: CASSYSRNTEAFF. The CDR3 nucleotides are TGTGCCAGCAGTTACTCCAGGAACACTGAAGCTTTCTTT.

The rearrangement uses TRBV5-1 and TRBJ1-2; the D is unclear. V lost 4 bases and J 8 bases, leaving 18 bases between the germline ends. Germline lookup yields CDR1 SGHRS and CDR2 YFSETQ. The CDR3 is 14 residues long. The CDR3 loop reads CASSVAGELEGYTF. CDR3 DNA sequence: TGCGCCAGCAGCGTGGCCGGGGAGCTCGAGGGCTACACCTTC.

The rearrangement links TRBV7-8 to TRBJ1-3; D might be TRBD1 (5 bases). The CDR3 runs to 16 residues. The V end lost 1 base, the J end lost 0 bases, and 10 bases lay between the germline ends. Germline CDR1 SGHVS, CDR2 FQNEAQ. CDR3 loop: CASSLVKGISGNTIYF. Here the CDR3 DNA reads TGTGCCAGCAGCTTAGTCAAGGGGATCTCTGGAAACACCATATATTTT.

The gene calls are TRBV9 and TRBJ1-2, with D perhaps matching TRBD1 (5 bases). The CDR3 totals 13 residues. Germline loops: CDR1 SGDLS, CDR2 YYNGEE. The V gene lost 4 bases and the J gene lost 6 bases, with 13 bases spanning the gap. This chain's CDR3 is CASSPRTGDGYTF. Here the CDR3 DNA reads TGTGCCAGCAGCCCCCGGACGGGGGATGGCTACACCTTC.

This chain links TRBV4-2 with TRBJ1-6; 8 bases map to TRBD1. This CDR3 spans 17 amino acids. After removal of 4 bases from V and 7 bases from J, the junction contained 12 bases not matched to a gene. Germline V gives CDR1 LGHNA, CDR2 YNFKEQ. The CDR3 DNA sequence: TGTGCCAGCAGCCTCGATCAGGGGGCGTCAGGCAATTCACCCCTCCACTTT. This codes for CASSLDQGASGNSPLHF.